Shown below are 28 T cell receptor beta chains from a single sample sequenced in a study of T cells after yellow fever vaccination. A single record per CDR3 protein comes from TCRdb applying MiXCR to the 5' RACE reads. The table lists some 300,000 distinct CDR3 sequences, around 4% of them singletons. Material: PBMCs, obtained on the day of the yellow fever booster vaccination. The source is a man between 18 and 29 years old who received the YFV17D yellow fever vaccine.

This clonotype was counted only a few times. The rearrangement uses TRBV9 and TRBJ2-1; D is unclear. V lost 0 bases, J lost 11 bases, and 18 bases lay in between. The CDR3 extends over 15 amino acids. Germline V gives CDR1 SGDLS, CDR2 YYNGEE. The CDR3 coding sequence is TGTGCCAGCAGCGTAGGGGCGGCCCCTCCAATGAAGCAGTTCTTC. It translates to CASSVGAAPPMKQFF.

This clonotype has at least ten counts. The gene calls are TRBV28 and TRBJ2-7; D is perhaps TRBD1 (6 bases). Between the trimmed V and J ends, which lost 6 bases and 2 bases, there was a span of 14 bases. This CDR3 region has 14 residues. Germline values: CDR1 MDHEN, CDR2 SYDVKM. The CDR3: CASSPQGITYEQYV. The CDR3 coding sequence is TGTGCCAGCAGCCCCCAGGGGATCACCTACGAGCAGTACGTC.

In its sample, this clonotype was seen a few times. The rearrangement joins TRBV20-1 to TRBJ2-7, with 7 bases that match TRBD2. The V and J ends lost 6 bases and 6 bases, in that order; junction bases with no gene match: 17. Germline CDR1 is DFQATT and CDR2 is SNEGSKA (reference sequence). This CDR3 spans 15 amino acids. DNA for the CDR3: TGCAGTGCAACTACTAGCGAAAAACCCTCTACCGAGCAGTACTTC. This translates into CSATTSEKPSTEQYF.

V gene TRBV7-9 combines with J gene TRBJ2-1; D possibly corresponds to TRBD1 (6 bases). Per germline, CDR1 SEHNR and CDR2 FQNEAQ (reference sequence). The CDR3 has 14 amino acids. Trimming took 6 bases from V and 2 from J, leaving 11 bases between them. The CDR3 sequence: CASRQDSTYNEQFF. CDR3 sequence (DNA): TGTGCCAGCAGACAGGACAGTACCTACAATGAGCAGTTCTTC.

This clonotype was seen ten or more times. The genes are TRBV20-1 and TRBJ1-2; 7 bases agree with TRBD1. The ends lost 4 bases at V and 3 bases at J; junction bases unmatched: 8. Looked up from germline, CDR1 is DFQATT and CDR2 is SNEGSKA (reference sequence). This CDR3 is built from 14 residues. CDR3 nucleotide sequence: TGCAGTGCTAAAGCAGGGGGTATATACTATGGCTACACCTTC. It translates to CSAKAGGIYYGYTF.

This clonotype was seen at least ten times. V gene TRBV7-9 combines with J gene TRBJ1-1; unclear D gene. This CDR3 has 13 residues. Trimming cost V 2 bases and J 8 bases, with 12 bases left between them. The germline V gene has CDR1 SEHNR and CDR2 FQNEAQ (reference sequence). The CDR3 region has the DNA TGTGCCAGCAGCTTATTATCTCAGCTAGAAGCTTTCTTT. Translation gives CASSLLSQLEAFF. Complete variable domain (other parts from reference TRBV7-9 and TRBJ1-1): DTGVSQNPRHKITKRGQNVTFRCDPISEHNRLYWYRQTLGQGPEFLTYFQNEAQLEKSRLLSDRFSAERPKGSFSTLEIQRTEQGDSAMYLCASSLLSQLEAFFGQGTRLTVV.

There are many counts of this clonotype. The CDR3 is CSARDSAGAGNTIYF. The CDR3 DNA follows: TGCAGTGCTAGAGATAGCGCAGGGGCGGGAAACACCATATATTTT. The rearrangement links TRBV20-1 to TRBJ1-3, with D perhaps matching TRBD1 (6 bases). CDR3 length: 15 amino acids. The V end lost 0 bases, the J end lost 4 bases, and 13 bases lay between the germline ends. Looked up from germline, CDR1 is DFQATT and CDR2 is SNEGSKA (reference sequence).

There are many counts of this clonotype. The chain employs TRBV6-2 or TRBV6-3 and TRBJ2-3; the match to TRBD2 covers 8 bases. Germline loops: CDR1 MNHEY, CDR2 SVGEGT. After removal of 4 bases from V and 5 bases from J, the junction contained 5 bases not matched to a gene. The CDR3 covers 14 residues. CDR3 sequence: CASSSRGERDTQYF. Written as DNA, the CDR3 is TGTGCCAGCAGTTCGCGGGGGGAGCGAGATACGCAGTATTTT.

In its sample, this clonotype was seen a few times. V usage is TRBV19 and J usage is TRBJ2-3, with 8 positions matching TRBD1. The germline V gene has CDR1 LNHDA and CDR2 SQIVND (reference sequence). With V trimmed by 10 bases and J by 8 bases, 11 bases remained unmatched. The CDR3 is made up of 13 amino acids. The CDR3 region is CATRDRGGGTQYF. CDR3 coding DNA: TGTGCCACTCGAGACAGGGGTGGCGGTACGCAGTATTTT.

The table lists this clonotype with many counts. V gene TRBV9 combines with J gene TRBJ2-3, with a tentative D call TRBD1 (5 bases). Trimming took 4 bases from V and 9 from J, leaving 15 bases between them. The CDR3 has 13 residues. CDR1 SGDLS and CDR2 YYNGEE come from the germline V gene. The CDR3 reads CASSPILQGTQYF. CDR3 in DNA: TGTGCCAGCAGCCCCATATTGCAGGGAACGCAGTATTTT.

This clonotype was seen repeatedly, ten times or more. CDR3 in amino acids: CASSLEPTRQTQYF. The CDR3 nucleotides read TGTGCCAGCAGTTTGGAACCTACTCGGCAGACCCAGTACTTC. The gene calls are TRBV12-3 or TRBV12-4 and TRBJ2-5; D ambiguous. The V end lost 3 bases, the J end lost 6 bases, and 14 bases lay between the germline ends. This CDR3 comprises 14 residues.

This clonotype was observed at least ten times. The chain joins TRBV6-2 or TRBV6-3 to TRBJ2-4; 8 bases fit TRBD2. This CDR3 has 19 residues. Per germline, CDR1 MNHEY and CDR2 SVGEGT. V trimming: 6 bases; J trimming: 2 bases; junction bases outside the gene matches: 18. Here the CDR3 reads CASRATERGNVWTKNIQYF. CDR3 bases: TGTGCCAGCAGGGCCACTGAGCGGGGGAACGTTTGGACCAAAAACATTCAGTACTTC.

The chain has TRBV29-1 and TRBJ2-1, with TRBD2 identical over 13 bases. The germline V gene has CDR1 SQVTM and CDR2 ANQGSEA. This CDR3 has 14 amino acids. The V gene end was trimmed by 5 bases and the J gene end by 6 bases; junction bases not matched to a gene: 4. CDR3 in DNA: TGCAGCGTTATAAGGACTAGCGGGGGCAATGAGCAGTTCTTC. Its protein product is CSVIRTSGGNEQFF.

CDR3 nucleotide sequence: TGTGCCAGTAGTACCCCTGGCCCTTCCGGGGAGCTGTTTTTT. Encoded protein: CASSTPGPSGELFF. The chain carries TRBV19 and TRBJ2-2, with unresolved D. The CDR3 runs 14 residues. The germline CDR1 and CDR2 sequences are LNHDA and SQIVND (reference sequence). The V end was cut by 4 bases, the J end by 6 bases, with 12 bases between.

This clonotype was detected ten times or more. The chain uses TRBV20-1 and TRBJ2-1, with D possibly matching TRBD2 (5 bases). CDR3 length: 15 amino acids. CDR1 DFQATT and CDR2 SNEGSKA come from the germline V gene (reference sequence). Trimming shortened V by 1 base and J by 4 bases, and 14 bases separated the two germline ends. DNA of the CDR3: TGCAGTGCTAGAGTACGAGGGTTGTCGTACAATGAGCAGTTCTTC. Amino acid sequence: CSARVRGLSYNEQFF.

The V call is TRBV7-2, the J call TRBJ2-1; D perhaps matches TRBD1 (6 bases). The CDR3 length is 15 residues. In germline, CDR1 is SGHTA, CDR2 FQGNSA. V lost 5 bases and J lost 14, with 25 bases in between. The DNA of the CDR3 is TGTGCCAGCAGCCCACTTAACCGGACAGAGGTCCCTGAGTTCTTC. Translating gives CASSPLNRTEVPEFF.

In DNA, the CDR3 is TGTGCCACCAGTGGCTCGCAGGGGACGGAGGCTTTCTTT. Protein: CATSGSQGTEAFF. The rearrangement joins TRBV24-1 to TRBJ1-1; tentatively, D is TRBD1 (6 bases). The length of the CDR3 is 13 residues. Germline V gene sequence: CDR1 KGHDR, CDR2 SFDVKD. V dropped 5 bases and J dropped 11 bases, with 17 bases sitting between them.

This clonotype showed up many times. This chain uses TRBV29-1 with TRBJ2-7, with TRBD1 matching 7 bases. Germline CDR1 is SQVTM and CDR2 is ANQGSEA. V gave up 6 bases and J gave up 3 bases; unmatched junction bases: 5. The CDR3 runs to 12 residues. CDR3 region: CSVGTANYEQYF. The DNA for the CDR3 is TGCAGCGTGGGGACAGCGAACTACGAGCAGTACTTC.

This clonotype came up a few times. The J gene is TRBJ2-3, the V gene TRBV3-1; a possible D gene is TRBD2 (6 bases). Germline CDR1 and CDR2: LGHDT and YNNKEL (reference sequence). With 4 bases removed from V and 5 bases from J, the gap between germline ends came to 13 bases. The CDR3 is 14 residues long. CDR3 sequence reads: CASSLTSSEDTQYF. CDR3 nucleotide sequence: TGTGCCAGCAGCCTTACTAGCTCCGAAGATACGCAGTATTTT.

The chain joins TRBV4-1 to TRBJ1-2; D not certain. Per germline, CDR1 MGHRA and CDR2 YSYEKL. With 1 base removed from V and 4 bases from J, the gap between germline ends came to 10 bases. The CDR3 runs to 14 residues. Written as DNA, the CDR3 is TGCGCCAGCAGCCAAGGTGGTGGCCTCTATGGCTACACCTTC. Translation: CASSQGGGLYGYTF.

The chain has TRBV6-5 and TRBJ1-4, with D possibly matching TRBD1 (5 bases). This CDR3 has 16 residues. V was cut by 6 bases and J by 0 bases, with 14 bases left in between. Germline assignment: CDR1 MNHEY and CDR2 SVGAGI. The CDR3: CASRPLGGATNEKLFF. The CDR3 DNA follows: TGTGCCAGCAGGCCCCTTGGGGGTGCAACTAATGAAAAACTGTTTTTT.

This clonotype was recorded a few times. The CDR3 sequence is CASSRQWNAGNTIYF. In DNA form, the CDR3 reads TGTGCCAGCAGCCGCCAGTGGAATGCTGGAAACACCATATATTTT. The chain has TRBV7-2 and TRBJ1-3; D remains unclear. The CDR3 runs 15 residues. Germline V gives CDR1 SGHTA, CDR2 FQGNSA. V lost 5 bases and J lost 2, with 13 bases in between.

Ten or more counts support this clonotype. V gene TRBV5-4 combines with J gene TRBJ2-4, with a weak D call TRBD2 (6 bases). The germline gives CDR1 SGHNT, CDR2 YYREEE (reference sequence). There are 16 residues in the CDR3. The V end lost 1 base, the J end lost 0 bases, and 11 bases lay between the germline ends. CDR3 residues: CASSLWGGAAKNIQYF. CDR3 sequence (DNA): TGTGCCAGCAGCTTGTGGGGCGGGGCAGCCAAAAACATTCAGTACTTC. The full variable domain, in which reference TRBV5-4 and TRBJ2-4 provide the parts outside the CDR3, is ETGVTQSPTHLIKTRGQQVTLRCSSQSGHNTVSWYQQALGQGPQFIFQYYREEENGRGNFPPRFSGLQFPNYSSELNVNALELDDSALYLCASSLWGGAAKNIQYFGAGTRLSVL.

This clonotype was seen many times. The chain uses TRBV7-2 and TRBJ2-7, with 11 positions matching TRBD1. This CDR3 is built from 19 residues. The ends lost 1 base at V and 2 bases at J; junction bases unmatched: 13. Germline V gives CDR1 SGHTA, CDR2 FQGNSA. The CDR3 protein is CASSLEVSLWDRGTYEQYF. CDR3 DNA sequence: TGTGCCAGCAGCTTAGAAGTCTCCCTATGGGACAGGGGGACCTACGAGCAGTACTTC.

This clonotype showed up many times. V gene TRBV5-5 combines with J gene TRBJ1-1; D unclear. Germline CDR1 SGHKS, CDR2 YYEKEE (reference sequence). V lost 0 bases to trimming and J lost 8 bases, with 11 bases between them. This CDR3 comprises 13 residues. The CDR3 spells CASSLGGPREAFF. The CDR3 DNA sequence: TGTGCCAGCAGCTTGGGGGGTCCCCGGGAAGCTTTCTTT. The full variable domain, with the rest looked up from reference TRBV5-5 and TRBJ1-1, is DAGVTQSPTHLIKTRGQQVTLRCSPISGHKSVSWYQQVLGQGPQFIFQYYEKEERGRGNFPDRFSARQFPNYSSELNVNALLLGDSALYLCASSLGGPREAFFGQGTRLTVV.

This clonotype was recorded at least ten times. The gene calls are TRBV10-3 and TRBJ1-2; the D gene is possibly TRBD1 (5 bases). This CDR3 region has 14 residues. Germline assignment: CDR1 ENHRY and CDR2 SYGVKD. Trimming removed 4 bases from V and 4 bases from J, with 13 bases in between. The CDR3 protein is CAISGGEGGYGYTF. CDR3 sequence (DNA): TGTGCCATCAGTGGAGGGGAGGGCGGCTATGGCTACACCTTC.

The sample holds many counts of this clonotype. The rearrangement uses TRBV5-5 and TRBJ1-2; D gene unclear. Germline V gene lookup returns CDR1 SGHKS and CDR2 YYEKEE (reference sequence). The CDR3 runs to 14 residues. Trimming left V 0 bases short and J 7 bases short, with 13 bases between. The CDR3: CASSLGSGYGGYTF. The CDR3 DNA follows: TGTGCCAGCAGCTTGGGATCGGGGTACGGTGGCTACACCTTC.

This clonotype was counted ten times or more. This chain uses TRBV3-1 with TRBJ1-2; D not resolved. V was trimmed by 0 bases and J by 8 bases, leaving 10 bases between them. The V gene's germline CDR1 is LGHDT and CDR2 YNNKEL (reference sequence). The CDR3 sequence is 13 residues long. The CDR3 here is CASSQEGRVGYTF. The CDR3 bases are TGTGCCAGCAGCCAAGAAGGACGGGTGGGCTACACCTTC.